Listed below are T cell receptor beta chains from one sample, sequenced in a study of siplizumab effects on memory and regulatory T cells. Only in-frame clones appear in the TCRdb table, and some are missing; sequencing was by immunoSEQ multiplex PCR. This table has roughly 62,000 clones, approximately 93% appearing once. Sequenced input: CD8+ T cells sorted from blood. These receptors came from a human donor in good health. CDR3s include the opening cysteine and the closing phenylalanine or tryptophan. The D gene is left open where the match is weak. Size values are once, few and many counts, or a class for expanded clones, and some rows have none.

d_call clone_size j_call v_call cdr3_nt cdr3_aa
. . TRBJ2-4 TRBV13 TGTGCCAGCAGCATACAGGGAGAAGATGGGAACATTCAGTACTTC CASSIQGEDGNIQYF
. . TRBJ2-1 TRBV19 TGTGCCAGTAGTATGCCGGAGTTCACCTACAATGAGCAGTTCTTC CASSMPEFTYNEQFF
TRBD1 . TRBJ1-4 TRBV13 TGTGCCAGCAGCCCCCGGGCAGGGGGCCAGGAAAAACTGTTTTTT CASSPRAGGQEKLFF
TRBD2 once TRBJ2-1 TRBV7-9 TGTGCCAGCAGCCCCGGGACCGCGGGAGGGCAGGTTCACTACAATGAGCAGTTCTTC CASSPGTAGGQVHYNEQFF
. . TRBJ1-2 TRBV9 TGTGCCAGCAGCCCCTCAATGAGTGGTGGGGGGGCCTATGGCTACACCTTC CASSPSMSGGGAYGYTF
. . TRBJ2-1 TRBV30 TGTGCCTGGAGCAGTGAGACCTACAATGAGCAGTTCTTC CAWSSETYNEQFF
TRBD2 . TRBJ2-1 TRBV19 TGTGCCAGTACCGTGACTAGCGGGGGAAGCTCCTACAATGAGCAGTTCTTC CASTVTSGGSSYNEQFF
. . TRBJ2-1 TRBV7-6 TGTGCCAGCAGCTTAGAAAGCGGCTCCTACAATGAGCAGTTCTTC CASSLESGSYNEQFF
TRBD1 few TRBJ1-2 TRBV28 TGTGCCAGCCACGATCCGGGACAGTATGGCTACACCTTC CASHDPGQYGYTF
. . TRBJ1-2 TRBV29-1 TGCAGCGCCATCCACGCTAACTATGGCTACACCTTC CSAIHANYGYTF
. . TRBJ1-5 TRBV6-6 TGTGCCAGCAGTTTGGCCACGGAACATCAGCCCCAGCATTTT CASSLATEHQPQHF
. once TRBJ1-1 TRBV10-1 TGCGCCAGCAGTGACGGCAGTCCCACTGAAGCTTTCTTT CASSDGSPTEAFF
. . TRBJ1-6 TRBV2 TGTGCCAGCAGTGCGACACCGAGCTCCTATAATTCACCCCTCCACTTT CASSATPSSYNSPLHF
TRBD2 . TRBJ2-7 TRBV11-3 TGTGCCAGCAGCTCTCTTCTAGCGGGAGACTACGAGCAGTACTTC CASSSLLAGDYEQYF
. . TRBJ2-7 TRBV7-6 TGTGCCAGCAGCTTAGCCCCCAACAGGGACCACGAGCAGTACTTC CASSLAPNRDHEQYF
. . TRBJ2-3 TRBV25-1 TGTGCCAGCAGTCCCGGGACTTCAGATACGCAGTATTTT CASSPGTSDTQYF
. . TRBJ2-7 TRBV20-1 TGCAGTGCCCCCTGGGGGGACGAGCAGTACTTC CSAPWGDEQYF
TRBD2 . TRBJ2-1 TRBV7-8 TGTGCCAGCAGCTTAGGAGCGGGAGAGTATAATGAGCAGTTCTTC CASSLGAGEYNEQFF
TRBD1 . TRBJ1-5 TRBV4-1 TGCGCCAGCAGCCCACAGACAGGGCTGGGGGAAAATCAGCCCCAGCATTTT CASSPQTGLGENQPQHF
TRBD1 . TRBJ2-1 TRBV15 TGTGCCACCAGCGCGGACAGGGGGTATGAGCAGTTCTTC CATSADRGYEQFF
TRBD1 . TRBJ2-4 TRBV6-6 TGTGCCAGCAGAGACAGGGGGGCCAAAAACATTCAGTACTTC CASRDRGAKNIQYF
. . TRBJ1-5 TRBV27 TGTGCCAGCAGTCCCCGAGGACCTAGCAATCAGCCCCAGCATTTT CASSPRGPSNQPQHF
. few TRBJ1-5 TRBV30 TGTGCCTGGAGTGAGGGTCTGGGCTTGGGCAATCAGCCCCAGCATTTT CAWSEGLGLGNQPQHF
. . TRBJ1-5 TRBV5-4 TGTGCCAGCAGCTTACAACCTAATCAGCCCCAGCATTTT CASSLQPNQPQHF
. once TRBJ1-1 TRBV4-3 TGCGCCAGCAGCCAAGGATCTAAGGAGATGAACACTGAAGCTTTCTTT CASSQGSKEMNTEAFF
TRBD2 . TRBJ2-7 TRBV5-1 TGCGCCAGCAGCTTACTAGCGGGAGACGAGCAGTACTTC CASSLLAGDEQYF
TRBD2 once TRBJ2-7 TRBV7-3 TGTGCCAGCAGCTTAACTAGCGGGAGGGCGAGCTCCTACGAGCAGTACTTC CASSLTSGRASSYEQYF
. few TRBJ1-1 TRBV7-2 TGTGCCAGCAGCTTAGTGGCCACTGAAGCTTTCTTT CASSLVATEAFF
TRBD1 . TRBJ1-1 TRBV7-8 TGTGCCAGCAGCTCCGGGACAGCCAACACTGAAGCTTTCTTT CASSSGTANTEAFF
. . TRBJ2-5 TRBV9 TGTGCCAGCAGCGTAGCTGGCACTGTACAAGAGACCCAGTACTTC CASSVAGTVQETQYF
TRBD1 . TRBJ1-1 TRBV7-3 TGTGCCAGCAGCCCCGGGACAGGGGGGCCGGGCACTGAAGCTTTCTTT CASSPGTGGPGTEAFF
. . TRBJ1-1 TRBV6-1 TGTGCCAGCATCGAGCTTATGAACACTGAAGCTTTCTTT CASIELMNTEAFF
. once TRBJ2-7 TRBV27 TGTGCCAGCAGTTTCGCGGGGAGATCTACCTACGAGCAGTACTTC CASSFAGRSTYEQYF